This T cell receptor beta chain was recorded in a study of blood T cells in healthy people across ages (dated by TCRdb to about 2015). Study-wide context: In model experiments, roughly one uniquely barcoded TCR beta cDNA molecule per two T cells was captured by template switching. Age-related changes in TCR beta repertoire diversity were measured in the study by deep sequencing normalized with unique cDNA molecular identifiers. The donors were split into four age groups: young (average 16 years), middle-aged (39), aged (about 56) and long-lived (roughly 86). Two additional independent replicas of 1 million unique cDNA reads from the same blood draw were analyzed for two donors (one aged 18 to 30 and one aged 80 or older). General study outcomes and caveats: As age increased, observed TCR beta diversity per million T cells dropped in a roughly linear way, and a significant reduction was already evident by age 40. Bulk unsorted PBMC profiling prevented conclusive comparison of naive and antigen-experienced compartments. There was a strong correlation between observed TCR beta diversity and the percentage of naive T cells measured by flow cytometry. Compared with the aged group, the long-lived group had more naive CD4+ T cells, fewer expanded clones and increased TCR diversity, suggesting age selection. Total diversity estimates from one million sequenced T cells were considered lower bounds and underestimates. Donor CMV infection status was unknown, potentially confounding age-related changes in expanded clonotypes.

The approximately 39 donors, aged roughly 6 to 95 years, were systemically healthy Caucasian individuals from Russia. Each donor gave ten milliliters of peripheral blood, collected into EDTA-treated Vacutainer tubes. Ficoll-Paque density-gradient centrifugation was used to isolate PBMCs, with at least 7 million obtained per sample. Trizol reagent was used to extract total RNA from PBMCs, with at least 6 micrograms per sample. Naive CD45RAhigh/CD27high T cell percentages were measured by flow cytometry on a PBMC aliquot from every donor. The library was built by means of 5' RACE. Instrument used: Illumina HiSeq 2500. The second PCR ran for about 7 to 11 cycles and used a J-beta primer mix along with a sample-barcoded 5' primer. A unique molecular identifier was introduced onto each TCR beta cDNA molecule by a template-switch 5' adaptor carrying 12 random nucleotides. Each sample yielded at least 2.5 million CDR3-containing paired-end reads. First-strand cDNA synthesis was performed from all RNA using the Mint cDNA synthesis kit, with priming by a TRBC-specific oligonucleotide. Following uracil-DNA glycosylase treatment, all cDNA underwent a first 18-cycle PCR with the universal primers M1SS and BC2_uni_R. Per the original workflow: Normalization of each sample was performed by random selection of 1 million high-quality reads, each carrying a distinct molecular identifier. Instead of being binned into consensus sequences, reads with shared molecular identifiers were discarded. MiTCR, with a Q25 quality threshold and the strictest error-elimination algorithm, was used for CDR3 identification, clonotype clustering and error correction. A nonparametric unseen species model with Euler transformation was used to estimate lower-bound total TCR beta diversity. In TCRdb, the public reads were trimmed at Q25 with fastp and aligned with MiXCR, with productive beta chains retained. Rows matching on CDR3 protein sequence are summarized as one entry with the most common DNA and genes. In this record, the V and J calls reflect TCRdb's handling and not the investigators' own analysis. The sample table holds just under 550,000 distinct CDR3 sequences, of which about 25% were seen once. Roughly 9.4% of the sample belongs to the ten largest clones.

This clonotype was seen a single time. Its specific antigen is unknown. Within one base of it there is no much larger clone, and no base qualities were kept. This same sample was also part of a study on T cells of mothers and their children. The second study reports: Nine systemically healthy Caucasian individuals served as donors, namely three mothers together with their six children. cDNA synthesis used all of the extracted RNA, with around 1.6 ug of RNA in each 15 ul reaction. In the second PCR, the M1S primer added sample barcodes and 2-4 random nucleotides. Over 9.5 million TCR beta CDR3 reads were obtained for each mother, and approximately 3 million reads were obtained for each child. In both related and unrelated pairs, thymic selection shapes the output of TCR recombination in a similar way, with inherited differences having only a minor effect. Normalized repertoire overlap was always slightly but never significantly higher in related than unrelated mother-child pairs. With a sensitivity of 90 to 100 clones per million clonotypes, no persistent microchimeric T cell clones were detected. The study used deep NGS to compare TCR beta repertoires of mothers and children, seeking features distinguishing related mother-child pairs from unrelated individuals. On average, the children were approximately 11 +/- 4 years old, while the mothers were about 38 +/- 4 years old. Libraries were sequenced on Illumina HiSeq 2000 with 100+100 nt paired-end reads after adapter ligation with NEBNext reagents. To prevent cross-contamination, the mother and child libraries were prepared one month apart and sequenced in separate runs. Each donor had between roughly 450,000 and 2,100,000 distinct TCR beta clonotypes identified. Naive TCR beta clonotypes were estimated from low-frequency clonotypes matched to each donor's FACS-determined naive share, without sorting.

Input material: blood. This TCR was recovered from a boy aged 5-17 years in good health.

The nucleotide sequence reads TGTGCCAGCAGCTCTCTACAGGGACGGTCCAATCAGCCCCAGCATTTT. Its product reads: CASSSLQGRSNQPQHF. The rearranged chain carries TRBV5-6 and TRBJ1-5, and the D gene may be TRBD1, 6 bases matching. V sheds 3 bases and J sheds 3 bases, leaving 16 bases between their ends. The germline V gene sets CDR1 to SGHDT and CDR2 to YYEEEE. The CDR3 has 16 amino acids, counting the end cysteine and phenylalanine. Just CDR3 DNA is preserved here, 48 bases in frame from base 1. The CDR3, completed at both ends by the reference TRBV5-6 and TRBJ1-5 genes, gives the full variable domain DAGVTQSPTHLIKTRGQQVTLRCSPKSGHDTVSWYQQALGQGPQFIFQYYEEEERQRGNFPDRFSGHQFPNYSSELNVNALLLGDSALYLCASSSLQGRSNQPQHFGDGTRLSIL.